What follows is one TCR beta chain and its context. The data were taken from a study of blood T cell repertoires in COVID-19. Study-wide background: Researchers got acute and convalescent COVID-19 samples from the United States, Italy and Spain. Nucleic acid was either cDNA or gDNA, and it came from T cells, B-cell-depleted T cells, or PBMCs.

How the authors handled the data: Reference gene primer amplification gave estimated nucleated cell counts. The data were produced by immunoSEQ multiplex PCR, yet TCRdb's version contains in-frame clones alone and is incomplete. V and J calls and clone size are as listed in that table; D and trimming were resolved from the DNA. The profile shows fewer than 250,000 clones, around 86% of them singletons. The trim removed 4 bases at V and 4 bases at J, leaving 12 bases unmatched. Germline assignment: CDR1 LGHNT and CDR2 FRNRAP. The CDR3 length is 17 residues. This sequence originates from a man aged 50 to 59 with acute or convalescent COVID-19. Sequencing was carried out using peripheral blood. The V call is TRBV12-5, the J call TRBJ2-3; 9 nucleotides match TRBD2. The CDR3 protein is CASGSSPGLAGPDTQYF. CDR3 nucleotides: TGTGCTAGTGGTTCCTCACCGGGACTAGCTGGCCCAGATACGCAGTATTTT.